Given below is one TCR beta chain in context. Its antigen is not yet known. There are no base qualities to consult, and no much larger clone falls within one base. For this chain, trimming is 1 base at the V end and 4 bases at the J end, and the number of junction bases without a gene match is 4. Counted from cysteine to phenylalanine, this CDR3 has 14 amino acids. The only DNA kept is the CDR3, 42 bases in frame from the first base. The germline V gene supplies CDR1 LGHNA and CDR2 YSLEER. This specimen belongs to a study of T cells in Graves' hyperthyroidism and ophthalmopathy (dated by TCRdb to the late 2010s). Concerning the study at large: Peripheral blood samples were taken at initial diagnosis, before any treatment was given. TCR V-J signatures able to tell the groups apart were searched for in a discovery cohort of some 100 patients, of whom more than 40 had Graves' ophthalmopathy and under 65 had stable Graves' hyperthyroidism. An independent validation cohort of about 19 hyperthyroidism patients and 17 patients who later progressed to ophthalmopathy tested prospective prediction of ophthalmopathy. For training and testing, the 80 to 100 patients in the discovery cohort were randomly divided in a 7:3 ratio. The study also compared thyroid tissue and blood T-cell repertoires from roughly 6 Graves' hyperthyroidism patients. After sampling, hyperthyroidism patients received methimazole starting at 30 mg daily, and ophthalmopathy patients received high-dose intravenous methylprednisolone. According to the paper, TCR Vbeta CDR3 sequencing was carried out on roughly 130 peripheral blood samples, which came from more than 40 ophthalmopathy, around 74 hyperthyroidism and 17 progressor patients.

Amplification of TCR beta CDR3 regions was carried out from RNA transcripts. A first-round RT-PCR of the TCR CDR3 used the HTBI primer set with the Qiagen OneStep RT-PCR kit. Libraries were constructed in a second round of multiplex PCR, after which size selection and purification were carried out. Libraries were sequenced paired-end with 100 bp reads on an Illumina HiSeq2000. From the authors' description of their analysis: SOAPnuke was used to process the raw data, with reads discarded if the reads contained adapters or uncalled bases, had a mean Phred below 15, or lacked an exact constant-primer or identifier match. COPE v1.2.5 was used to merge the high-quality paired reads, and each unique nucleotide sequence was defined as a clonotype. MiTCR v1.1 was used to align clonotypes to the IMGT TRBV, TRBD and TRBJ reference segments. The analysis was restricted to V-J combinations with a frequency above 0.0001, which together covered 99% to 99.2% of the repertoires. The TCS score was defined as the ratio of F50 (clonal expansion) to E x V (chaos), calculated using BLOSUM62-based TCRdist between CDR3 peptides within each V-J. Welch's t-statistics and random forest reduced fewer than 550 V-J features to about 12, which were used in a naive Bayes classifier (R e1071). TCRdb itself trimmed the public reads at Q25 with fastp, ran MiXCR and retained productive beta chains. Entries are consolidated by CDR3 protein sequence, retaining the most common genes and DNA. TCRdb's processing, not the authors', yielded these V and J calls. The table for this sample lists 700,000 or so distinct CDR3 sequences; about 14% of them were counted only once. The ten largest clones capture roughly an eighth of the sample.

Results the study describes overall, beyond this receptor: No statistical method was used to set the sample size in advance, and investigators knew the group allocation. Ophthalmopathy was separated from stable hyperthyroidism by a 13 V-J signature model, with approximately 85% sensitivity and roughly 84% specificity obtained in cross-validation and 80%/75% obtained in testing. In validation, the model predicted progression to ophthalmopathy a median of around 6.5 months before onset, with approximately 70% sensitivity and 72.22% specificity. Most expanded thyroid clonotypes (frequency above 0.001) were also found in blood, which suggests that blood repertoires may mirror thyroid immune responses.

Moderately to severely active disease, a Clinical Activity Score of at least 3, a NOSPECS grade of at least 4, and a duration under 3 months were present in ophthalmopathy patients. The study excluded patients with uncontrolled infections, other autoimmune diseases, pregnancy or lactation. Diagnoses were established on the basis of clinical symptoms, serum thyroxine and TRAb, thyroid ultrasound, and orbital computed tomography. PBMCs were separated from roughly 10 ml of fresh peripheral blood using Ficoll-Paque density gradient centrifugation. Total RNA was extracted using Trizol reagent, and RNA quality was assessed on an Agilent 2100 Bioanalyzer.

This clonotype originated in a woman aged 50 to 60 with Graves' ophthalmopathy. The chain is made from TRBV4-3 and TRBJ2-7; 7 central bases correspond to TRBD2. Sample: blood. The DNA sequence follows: TGCGCCAGCAGCCAAGGGGAGGGGCCTTACGAGCAGTACTTC. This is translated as CASSQGEGPYEQYF.